A selection of T cell receptor beta chains follows, all from one sample in a study of CD8 T cells in ankylosing spondylitis. Each CDR3 protein is one row after TCRdb ran MiXCR on the 5' RACE reads. The repertoire consists of some 840,000 distinct CDR3 sequences, with 10% to 15% occurring once and the leading ten covering more than 0.5%. Sample: blood, either unsorted or a sorted T cell fraction (not recorded which). The receptors shown here come from a male donor with ankylosing spondylitis. CDR3s include the opening cysteine and the closing phenylalanine or tryptophan.

TRBJ2-7 | TRBV27 | CASGIQGPAYEQYF
TRBJ2-3 | TRBV4-2 | CASSQGLAASTDTQYF
TRBJ1-1 | TRBV6-6 | CASSPARYTEAFF
TRBJ2-1 | TRBV5-1 | CASSLLASGAYNEQFF
TRBJ1-3 | TRBV7-2 | CASSSVDTRSGNTIYF
TRBJ2-5 | TRBV20-1 | CSNTDRKETQYF
TRBJ2-3 | TRBV5-1 | CASSTPILTDTQYF
TRBJ2-2 | TRBV7-3 | CASSAVDTGELFF
TRBJ2-1 | TRBV6-5 | CASSYGPTYNEQFF
TRBJ2-5 | TRBV20-1 | CSARDFQETQYF
TRBJ2-7 | TRBV18 | CASSPGTRIAYEQYF
TRBJ1-1 | TRBV5-1 | CAGRAERNTEAFF
TRBJ1-1 | TRBV20-1 | CSARDLRRGVTEAFF
TRBJ2-1 | TRBV5-1 | CASSLGAVGYEQFF
TRBJ2-5 | TRBV20-1 | CSASSGDGLRTQYF
TRBJ2-3 | TRBV29-1 | CSVATLGTDTQYF
TRBJ1-2 | TRBV20-1 | CSASGTAYGYTF
TRBJ1-5 | TRBV6-6 | CASGGGNQPQHF
TRBJ2-7 | TRBV11-2 | CASSQPGYEQYF
TRBJ2-7 | TRBV6-5 | CASSYSWDTVWNF